Listed below are T cell receptor beta chains from one sample, sequenced in a study of cytomegalovirus exposure and HLA in healthy donors. Profiled with immunoSEQ multiplex PCR; TCRdb holds only in-frame clones, not every one. The sample lists about 140,000 clones, about three quarters occurring once. The sequenced material came from PBMCs. Receptor source: a female donor in good health and CMV-seronegative. Each CDR3 is given with its conserved first and last residue. The order of the fields is J gene, clone size, V gene, D gene, CDR3 length, CDR3 protein, CDR3 DNA. A D gene is named only where the DNA matches it firmly. Size tells how often a clone was seen (once, few, many) or the class of an expanded clone, and some rows leave it out.

j_gene: TRBJ2-1
abundance: NA
v_gene: TRBV25-1
d_gene: TRBD1
len: 15
CDR3aa: CASSSGTAPYNEQFF
CDR3nt: TGTGCCAGCAGCTCCGGGACAGCCCCCTACAATGAGCAGTTCTTC

j_gene: TRBJ1-2
abundance: NA
v_gene: TRBV6-4
d_gene: NA
len: 15
CDR3aa: CASSPDESGGFGYTF
CDR3nt: TGTGCCAGCAGTCCCGACGAGTCGGGAGGTTTTGGCTACACCTTC

j_gene: TRBJ1-2
abundance: NA
v_gene: TRBV18
d_gene: TRBD1
len: 15
CDR3aa: CASSPSSRGLYGYTF
CDR3nt: TGTGCCAGCTCACCTTCATCCAGGGGGCTCTATGGCTACACCTTC

j_gene: TRBJ1-2
abundance: NA
v_gene: TRBV6-1
d_gene: NA
len: 12
CDR3aa: CASTEGVVGYTF
CDR3nt: TGTGCCAGCACCGAAGGGGTGGTAGGCTACACCTTC

j_gene: TRBJ1-1
abundance: NA
v_gene: TRBV28
d_gene: NA
len: 12
CDR3aa: CASSRLEREAFF
CDR3nt: TGTGCCAGCAGTCGCTTGGAGCGTGAAGCTTTCTTT

j_gene: TRBJ2-4
abundance: once
v_gene: TRBV7-3
d_gene: TRBD2
len: 15
CDR3aa: CASSLFTGAGVVQYF
CDR3nt: TGTGCCAGCAGCTTATTTACCGGTGCGGGGGTGGTTCAGTACTTC

j_gene: TRBJ1-5
abundance: NA
v_gene: TRBV11-2
d_gene: NA
len: 14
CDR3aa: CASSLGPFNQPQHF
CDR3nt: TGTGCCAGCAGCTTAGGGCCGTTCAATCAGCCCCAGCATTTT

j_gene: TRBJ2-7
abundance: NA
v_gene: TRBV6-5
d_gene: NA
len: 13
CDR3aa: CASSRGGGRGQYF
CDR3nt: TGTGCCAGCAGTCGAGGGGGGGGACGAGGGCAGTACTTC

j_gene: TRBJ1-2
abundance: NA
v_gene: TRBV28
d_gene: NA
len: 14
CDR3aa: CASSLDRFAYGYTF
CDR3nt: TGTGCCAGCAGTCTCGACAGGTTTGCCTATGGCTACACCTTC

j_gene: TRBJ1-5
abundance: few
v_gene: TRBV11-3
d_gene: NA
len: 14
CDR3aa: CASRMGTLHQPQHF
CDR3nt: TGTGCCAGCCGTATGGGGACACTGCATCAGCCCCAGCATTTT

j_gene: TRBJ2-7
abundance: few
v_gene: TRBV13
d_gene: TRBD2
len: 14
CDR3aa: CASSIRLAGDQQYF
CDR3nt: TGTGCCAGCAGCATCAGACTAGCGGGAGATCAGCAGTACTTC

j_gene: TRBJ2-7
abundance: NA
v_gene: TRBV6-5
d_gene: NA
len: 13
CDR3aa: CASSYGPSYEQYF
CDR3nt: TGTGCCAGCAGTTACGGGCCCTCCTACGAGCAGTACTTC

j_gene: TRBJ1-1
abundance: NA
v_gene: TRBV19
d_gene: NA
len: 11
CDR3aa: CASSIQGEAFF
CDR3nt: TGTGCCAGTAGTATCCAGGGTGAAGCTTTCTTT

j_gene: TRBJ1-2
abundance: NA
v_gene: TRBV11-2
d_gene: NA
len: 12
CDR3aa: CASSSRQYGYTF
CDR3nt: TGTGCCAGCAGCTCGAGACAGTATGGCTACACCTTC

j_gene: TRBJ2-7
abundance: NA
v_gene: TRBV7-9
d_gene: NA
len: 13
CDR3aa: CASSAQGPYEQYF
CDR3nt: TGTGCCAGCAGCGCACAGGGCCCATACGAGCAGTACTTC

j_gene: TRBJ1-1
abundance: NA
v_gene: TRBV27
d_gene: NA
len: 14
CDR3aa: CASSLVQGNTEAFF
CDR3nt: TGTGCCAGCAGTTTAGTCCAGGGGAACACTGAAGCTTTCTTT

j_gene: TRBJ1-4
abundance: NA
v_gene: TRBV28
d_gene: NA
len: 12
CDR3aa: CASSPSPPPLFF
CDR3nt: TGTGCCAGCAGTCCCTCTCCCCCCCCACTGTTTTTT

j_gene: TRBJ2-3
abundance: NA
v_gene: TRBV13
d_gene: NA
len: 17
CDR3aa: CASSLTQRPTDTDTQYF
CDR3nt: TGTGCCAGCAGCCTAACACAGCGGCCTACCGACACAGATACGCAGTATTTT

j_gene: TRBJ1-1
abundance: NA
v_gene: TRBV30
d_gene: TRBD1
len: 12
CDR3aa: CAWGTGDWDAFF
CDR3nt: TGTGCCTGGGGGACAGGCGATTGGGATGCTTTCTTT

j_gene: TRBJ1-1
abundance: NA
v_gene: TRBV28
d_gene: TRBD1
len: 19
CDR3aa: CASGGGGGGFARRDTEAFF
CDR3nt: TGTGCCAGCGGGGGCGGAGGGGGCGGATTCGCCCGTCGGGACACTGAAGCTTTCTTT

j_gene: TRBJ1-2
abundance: NA
v_gene: TRBV6-5
d_gene: TRBD1
len: 13
CDR3aa: CASSSGTVSGYTF
CDR3nt: TGTGCCAGCAGCTCCGGGACAGTCAGTGGCTACACCTTC

j_gene: TRBJ2-7
abundance: NA
v_gene: TRBV5-5
d_gene: NA
len: 14
CDR3aa: CASTDRSYSYEQYF
CDR3nt: TGTGCCAGCACCGACAGAAGTTACTCCTACGAGCAGTACTTC

j_gene: TRBJ2-5
abundance: NA
v_gene: TRBV28
d_gene: NA
len: 13
CDR3aa: CASNTYRQETQYF
CDR3nt: TGTGCCAGCAATACTTACCGACAAGAGACCCAGTACTTC

j_gene: TRBJ2-3
abundance: NA
v_gene: TRBV7-9
d_gene: TRBD1
len: 13
CDR3aa: CASSIRGPDTQYF
CDR3nt: TGTGCCAGCAGCATCAGGGGGCCAGATACGCAGTATTTT

j_gene: TRBJ2-7
abundance: NA
v_gene: TRBV30
d_gene: TRBD2
len: 14
CDR3aa: CAWSVGGSGYEQYF
CDR3nt: TGTGCCTGGAGTGTAGGCGGGAGTGGGTACGAGCAGTACTTC

j_gene: TRBJ2-3
abundance: NA
v_gene: TRBV5-4
d_gene: TRBD1
len: 15
CDR3aa: CASSFRDRAPDTQYF
CDR3nt: TGTGCCAGCAGCTTCCGGGACAGGGCCCCAGATACGCAGTATTTT

j_gene: TRBJ1-1
abundance: few
v_gene: TRBV25-1
d_gene: TRBD1
len: 13
CDR3aa: CASSQGQSTEAFF
CDR3nt: TGTGCCAGCAGCCAGGGACAGTCTACTGAAGCTTTCTTT

j_gene: TRBJ2-2
abundance: NA
v_gene: TRBV11-2
d_gene: NA
len: 16
CDR3aa: CASSLGGGGDTGELFF
CDR3nt: TGTGCCAGCAGCTTAGGGGGAGGGGGGGACACCGGGGAGCTGTTTTTT

j_gene: TRBJ1-2
abundance: NA
v_gene: TRBV10-2
d_gene: TRBD1
len: 15
CDR3aa: CASSGGGTGLYGYTF
CDR3nt: TGCGCCAGCAGTGGTGGGGGGACAGGGCTCTATGGCTACACCTTC

j_gene: TRBJ1-1
abundance: NA
v_gene: TRBV6-6
d_gene: NA
len: 12
CDR3aa: CASSYSRTEAFF
CDR3nt: TGTGCCAGCAGTTACTCTCGCACTGAAGCTTTCTTT

j_gene: TRBJ2-1
abundance: NA
v_gene: TRBV10-3
d_gene: NA
len: 15
CDR3aa: CAISEDTTSYNEQFF
CDR3nt: TGTGCCATCAGTGAGGACACCACGTCCTACAATGAGCAGTTCTTC

j_gene: TRBJ1-1
abundance: NA
v_gene: TRBV7-3
d_gene: NA
len: 13
CDR3aa: CASSMTVNTEAFF
CDR3nt: TGTGCCAGCAGCATGACAGTGAACACTGAAGCTTTCTTT

j_gene: TRBJ1-5
abundance: NA
v_gene: TRBV18
d_gene: TRBD1
len: 15
CDR3aa: CASSPGTGVNQPQHF
CDR3nt: TGTGCCAGCTCACCTGGGACAGGGGTTAACCAGCCCCAGCATTTT

j_gene: TRBJ2-3
abundance: NA
v_gene: TRBV10-3
d_gene: TRBD2
len: 17
CDR3aa: CAISAGTSGGGLDTQYF
CDR3nt: TGTGCCATCAGTGCAGGGACTAGCGGGGGGGGCTTAGATACGCAGTATTTT

j_gene: TRBJ1-2
abundance: NA
v_gene: TRBV5-6
d_gene: NA
len: 12
CDR3aa: CASRIGGYGYTF
CDR3nt: TGTGCCAGCAGGATAGGGGGCTATGGCTACACCTTC

j_gene: TRBJ2-1
abundance: once
v_gene: TRBV21-1
d_gene: NA
len: 18
CDR3aa: CASSSCLGETSAHNEQFF
CDR3nt: TGTGCCAGCAGCTCCTGCCTTGGGGAGACTAGCGCCCACAATGAGCAGTTCTTC

j_gene: TRBJ1-1
abundance: few
v_gene: TRBV7-9
d_gene: NA
len: 14
CDR3aa: CASSFEGGDTEAFF
CDR3nt: TGTGCCAGCAGCTTTGAGGGGGGGGACACTGAAGCTTTCTTT

j_gene: TRBJ2-3
abundance: NA
v_gene: TRBV5-1
d_gene: NA
len: 15
CDR3aa: CASSLDGTSTDTQYF
CDR3nt: TGCGCCAGCAGCTTGGATGGGACATCCACAGATACGCAGTATTTT

j_gene: TRBJ2-7
abundance: NA
v_gene: TRBV5-5
d_gene: NA
len: 16
CDR3aa: CASSLGQALIAYEQYF
CDR3nt: TGTGCCAGCAGCTTGGGACAGGCATTAATCGCCTACGAGCAGTACTTC

j_gene: TRBJ2-1
abundance: NA
v_gene: TRBV15
d_gene: NA
len: 14
CDR3aa: CATSTPGPNNEQFF
CDR3nt: TGTGCCACCAGCACCCCCGGTCCAAACAATGAGCAGTTCTTC

j_gene: TRBJ2-3
abundance: once
v_gene: TRBV4-1
d_gene: NA
len: 16
CDR3aa: CASSQESQRSTDTQYF
CDR3nt: TGCGCCAGCAGCCAAGAGTCCCAGCGCAGCACAGATACGCAGTATTTT

j_gene: TRBJ2-4
abundance: NA
v_gene: TRBV18
d_gene: NA
len: 15
CDR3aa: CASSPPGLAKNIQYF
CDR3nt: TGTGCCAGCTCACCACCGGGGCTAGCCAAAAACATTCAGTACTTC

j_gene: TRBJ2-7
abundance: NA
v_gene: TRBV28
d_gene: TRBD2
len: 14
CDR3aa: CASTMPSGRSEQYF
CDR3nt: TGTGCCAGCACCATGCCTAGCGGGAGATCCGAGCAGTACTTC

j_gene: TRBJ2-3
abundance: NA
v_gene: TRBV30
d_gene: TRBD2
len: 13
CDR3aa: CASKISGIWGYYF
CDR3nt: TGTGCCTCAAAAATTAGCGGGATTTGGGGGTATTATTTT

j_gene: TRBJ1-5
abundance: few
v_gene: TRBV6-1
d_gene: TRBD1
len: 15
CDR3aa: CASSATGGLNQPQHF
CDR3nt: TGTGCCAGCAGTGCCACAGGGGGCCTCAATCAGCCCCAGCATTTT

j_gene: TRBJ2-7
abundance: NA
v_gene: TRBV11-3
d_gene: NA
len: 14
CDR3aa: CASTPGSISYEQYF
CDR3nt: TGTGCCAGCACCCCGGGATCGATTTCCTACGAGCAGTACTTC